A single sample gave rise to the 10 T cell receptor beta chains below, sequenced in a study of blood T cells in healthy people across ages. The authors ran a second PCR of 7 to 11 cycles using a sample-barcoded 5' primer and a J-beta primer mix. A single record per CDR3 protein comes from TCRdb applying MiXCR to the 5' RACE reads. This repertoire shows 650,000 to 800,000 distinct CDR3 sequences, approximately 52% found once; its top ten account for 13%. The sample taken for sequencing was blood. These receptors all come from a woman of 80 years or more in good health.

This clonotype was recorded many times. The rearrangement uses TRBV20-1 and TRBJ2-1; 8 bases match TRBD2. Germline assignment: CDR1 DFQATT and CDR2 SNEGSKA (reference sequence). The CDR3 length is 16 residues. After removal of 0 bases from V and 10 bases from J, the junction contained 14 bases not matched to a gene. The DNA of the CDR3 is TGCAGTGCTAGAGATCTGTACGGGGGGGGTAGGTGGGAGCAGTTCTTC. This encodes CSARDLYGGGRWEQFF.

This clonotype was detected many times. This chain joins TRBV10-2 and TRBJ2-5, with D possibly TRBD2 on 5 matching bases. The CDR3 is 15 amino acids. The V gene lost 5 bases and the J gene lost 4 bases, with 17 bases spanning the gap. CDR1 is WSHSY, CDR2 SAAADI, per germline. DNA of the CDR3: TGCGCCAGCAGTACCCAAGACGCTGGAGGAGAGACCCAGTACTTC. It specifies CASSTQDAGGETQYF.

The rearrangement links TRBV5-6 to TRBJ1-2; no firm D call. V lost 4 bases to trimming and J lost 1 base, with 14 bases between them. The germline CDR1 and CDR2 sequences are SGHDT and YYEEEE. This CDR3 is 15 amino acids long. DNA for the CDR3: TGTGCCAGCAGCCCACCCGGGAAGCTTAACTATGGCTACACCTTC. Translating gives CASSPPGKLNYGYTF.

Points on this clonotype: A much more abundant neighbour one base away suggests this may be a read error. The chain uses TRBV12-3 or TRBV12-4 and TRBJ2-3; D gene unclear. This CDR3 spans 15 amino acids. Trimming shortened V by 6 bases and J by 6 bases, and 19 bases separated the two germline ends. Here the CDR3 reads CASSRNSQPGDTQYF. The CDR3 DNA follows: TGTGCCAGCAGCCGCAATAGCCAACCAGGTGATACGCAGTATTTT.

This clonotype was detected many times. The chain links TRBV20-1 to TRBJ1-2; possible D gene TRBD1, 6 bases. V was pared by 4 bases and J by 3 bases, with 15 bases between. This CDR3 comprises 14 residues. CDR1 and CDR2 (germline): DFQATT, SNEGSKA (reference sequence). The CDR3 bases are TGCAGTGCTATTAGGTTCCCAGGGGACTATGGCTACACCTTC. This codes for CSAIRFPGDYGYTF.

This clonotype has a handful of counts. The V call is TRBV7-6, the J call TRBJ2-3, with a possible D match to TRBD1 (5 bases). This CDR3 comprises 17 residues. Trimming left V 5 bases short and J 0 bases short, with 18 bases between. CDR1 is SGHVS and CDR2 is FNYEAQ in the germline V gene. CDR3 in amino acids: CASSQTPPGYSTDTQYF. Here the CDR3 DNA reads TGTGCCAGCAGCCAAACCCCCCCAGGGTATAGCACAGATACGCAGTATTTT.

Points on this clonotype: Since a much larger clone is just one base distant, this may be a read error. V and J are TRBV10-2 and TRBJ2-4; TRBD1 matches at 8 bases. The CDR3 spans 12 residues. The germline CDR1 and CDR2 sequences are WSHSY and SAAADI. V gave up 8 bases and J gave up 13 bases; unmatched junction bases: 10. The CDR3 loop reads CASRQGFYGQYF. The DNA for the CDR3 is TGCGCCAGCCGACAGGGGTTCTACGGGCAGTACTTC.

Remarks on this clonotype: No conserved phenylalanine or tryptophan is present at the end of the CDR3, so a read error is the likely explanation. The rearrangement joins TRBV12-3 or TRBV12-4 to TRBJ2-7; D is unclear. The end of the DNA aligns better with TRBJ2-5, so the J call may be wrong. CDR3 size: 11 residues. CDR3 sequence (DNA): TGTGCCAGCAGTCGAAGGGAGACCCAGTACTCC. Its translation: CASSRRETQYS.

J is TRBJ2-4 and V is TRBV20-1, with unresolved D. The end of the DNA fits TRBJ2-7 better, so the J call may be wrong. This CDR3 has 11 amino acids. CDR1 is DFQATT and CDR2 is SNEGSKA in the germline V gene (reference sequence). CDR3 residues: CSAIGVSEQYF. The CDR3 DNA reads as TGCAGTGCCATTGGGGTCAGCGAGCAGTACTTC.

This clonotype is a singleton in its sample. The junction shows a germline mismatch at one end, possibly a read error. This chain joins TRBV4-2 and TRBJ1-5; D not certain. CDR1 LGHNA and CDR2 YNFKEQ come from the germline V gene. CDR3 length: 16 residues. The CDR3 loop reads CASSKEGVQLNQPQHF. The CDR3, as DNA: TGTGCCAGCAGCAAAGAGGGTGTACAGTTGAATCAGCCCCAGCATTTT.